The 11 T cell receptor beta chains listed next were all sequenced from one sample in a study of radiotherapy plus CTLA-4 blockade in lung cancer. Profiled with immunoSEQ multiplex PCR; TCRdb holds only in-frame clones, not every one. The sample consists of about 38,000 clones, about 73% of them appearing once. This specimen was peripheral blood, taken from a patient treated with radiotherapy plus ipilimumab. The receptors derive from a human donor with non-small cell lung cancer who had stable disease on radiotherapy plus ipilimumab.

The chain carries TRBV12-2 and TRBJ2-3; the DNA was not compared with TRBD2, the D call given in the table. TRBV12-2 is described as a pseudogene. The CDR3 length is 16 residues. CDR3 region: CASRPRTSSSTDTQYF. Here the CDR3 DNA reads TGTGCAAGTCGCCCACGGACTAGCTCGAGCACAGATACGCAGTATTTT.

This chain connects TRBV14 to TRBJ1-2; 10 bases match TRBD1. With 5 bases clipped from V and 4 bases from J, the junction kept 13 bases outside the gene matches. This CDR3 has 17 amino acids. Germline-derived CDR1 and CDR2 are SGHDN and FVKESK. The CDR3 loop reads CASSELAGTGDSYGYTF. Here the CDR3 DNA reads TGTGCCAGCAGCGAATTAGCCGGGACAGGGGATAGCTATGGCTACACCTTC.

V is TRBV4-1 and J is TRBJ1-5; 8 bases line up with TRBD1. V gave up 3 bases and J gave up 1 base; unmatched junction bases: 5. Germline V CDR1 and CDR2: MGHRA, YSYEKL. The CDR3 runs 16 residues. The CDR3 protein is CASSQDRARSNQPQHF. The CDR3 bases are TGCGCCAGCAGCCAGGACAGGGCAAGGAGCAATCAGCCCCAGCATTTT.

This chain uses TRBV5-8 with TRBJ1-1; D perhaps matches TRBD1 (5 bases). In germline, CDR1 is SGHTS, CDR2 YDEGEE. V was clipped by 4 bases and J by 1 base, with 14 bases between them. The CDR3 covers 15 residues. The CDR3 is CASSRKHTGNTEAFF. CDR3 sequence (DNA): TGTGCCAGCAGCCGGAAACACACAGGGAACACTGAAGCTTTCTTT.

The chain carries TRBV6-1 and TRBJ1-5; D unresolved. Trimming shortened V by 6 bases and J by 0 bases, and 6 bases separated the two germline ends. The CDR3 is 13 residues long. Germline assignment: CDR1 MNHNS and CDR2 SASEGT. DNA of the CDR3: TGTGCCAGCAGGGTCACTAGCAATCAGCCCCAGCATTTT. Protein sequence: CASRVTSNQPQHF.

The V gene is TRBV4-3, the J gene TRBJ1-1; TRBD1 matches 8 bases. Germline lookup yields CDR1 LGHNA and CDR2 YSLEER. J was trimmed by 3 bases and V by 1 base; bases with no gene match: 4. The CDR3 consists of 15 residues. The CDR3 coding sequence is TGCGCCAGCAGCCAAGGTTGGGGACAGGACACTGAAGCTTTCTTT. Translated, it gives CASSQGWGQDTEAFF.

The sample holds a few counts of this clone. V gene TRBV18 combines with J gene TRBJ1-3; a possible D gene is TRBD1 (5 bases). This CDR3 spans 16 amino acids. V was pared by 4 bases and J by 0 bases, with 13 bases between. The germline V gene encodes CDR1 KGHSH and CDR2 LQKENI. The CDR3 DNA is TGTGCCAGCTCACGTTCGGGGCCGAGCTCTGGAAACACCATATATTTT. This sequence encodes CASSRSGPSSGNTIYF.

The genes are TRBV5-4 and TRBJ2-6; D tentatively fits TRBD1 or TRBD2 (5 bases each). The ends were cut back, 0 bases at V and 4 bases at J, with 11 bases in the middle. CDR1 is SGHNT, CDR2 YYREEE, per germline (reference sequence). The CDR3 totals 16 residues. CDR3 bases: TGTGCCAGCAGCTTGGCCGGGGCGTCGGGGGCCAACGTCCTGACTTTC. It is translated as CASSLAGASGANVLTF.

The chain is built from TRBV4-1 and TRBJ2-5; 10 nucleotides line up with TRBD2. V trimming: 3 bases; J trimming: 4 bases; junction bases outside the gene matches: 11. CDR1 and CDR2 from the germline V gene are MGHRA and YSYEKL. CDR3 length: 17 amino acids. The CDR3 DNA is TGCGCCAGCAGCCAGTTCTTCCCGGGACTAGCGTCAGAGACCCAGTACTTC. Its translation is CASSQFFPGLASETQYF.

The genes are TRBV7-2 and TRBJ1-5, with TRBD1 as a possible D gene (5 bases). Germline CDR1 is SGHTA and CDR2 is FQGNSA. V was pared by 5 bases and J by 2 bases, with 16 bases between. This CDR3 spans 16 amino acids. The CDR3 DNA follows: TGTGCCAGCAGCCGGGACGTCGGGAGTCGCAATCAGCCCCAGCATTTT. Its translation: CASSRDVGSRNQPQHF. The variable domain in full, with the rest retrieved from reference TRBV7-2 and TRBJ1-5, is GAGVSQSPSNKVTEKGKDVELRCDPISGHTALYWYRQSLGQGLEFLIYFQGNSAPDKSGLPSDRFSAERTGGSVSTLTIQRTQQEDSAVYLCASSRDVGSRNQPQHFGDGTRLSIL.

This clone has more than one count but fewer than ten. This rearrangement joins TRBV19 to TRBJ2-2; tentative D call: TRBD1 (6 bases). Germline lookup yields CDR1 LNHDA and CDR2 SQIVND (reference sequence). CDR3 length equals 14 residues. V lost 2 bases to trimming and J lost 5 bases, with 9 bases between them. CDR3 residues: CASSITRGTGELFF. The CDR3 bases are TGTGCCAGTAGTATAACCAGGGGAACCGGGGAGCTGTTTTTT. The entire variable domain, with the rest obtained from reference TRBV19 and TRBJ2-2, is as follows: DGGITQSPKYLFRKEGQNVTLSCEQNLNHDAMYWYRQDPGQGLRLIYYSQIVNDFQKGDIAEGYSVSREKKESFPLTVTSAQKNPTAFYLCASSITRGTGELFFGEGSRLTVL.